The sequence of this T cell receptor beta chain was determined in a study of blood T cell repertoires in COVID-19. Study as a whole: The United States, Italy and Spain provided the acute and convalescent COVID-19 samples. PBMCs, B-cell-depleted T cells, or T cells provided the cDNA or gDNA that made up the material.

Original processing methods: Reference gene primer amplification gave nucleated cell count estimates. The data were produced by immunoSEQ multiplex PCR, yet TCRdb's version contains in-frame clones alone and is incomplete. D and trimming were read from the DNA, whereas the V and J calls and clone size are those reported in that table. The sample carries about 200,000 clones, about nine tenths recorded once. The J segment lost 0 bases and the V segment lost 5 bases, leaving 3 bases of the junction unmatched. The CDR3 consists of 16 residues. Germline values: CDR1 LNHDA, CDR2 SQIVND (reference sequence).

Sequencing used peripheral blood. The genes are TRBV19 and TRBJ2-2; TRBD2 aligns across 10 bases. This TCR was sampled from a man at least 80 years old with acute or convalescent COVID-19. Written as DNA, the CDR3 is TGTGCCAGTAGTGCTAGCGGGAGCACGAACACCGGGGAGCTGTTTTTT. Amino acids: CASSASGSTNTGELFF. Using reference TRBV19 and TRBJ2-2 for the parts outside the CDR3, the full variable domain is DGGITQSPKYLFRKEGQNVTLSCEQNLNHDAMYWYRQDPGQGLRLIYYSQIVNDFQKGDIAEGYSVSREKKESFPLTVTSAQKNPTAFYLCASSASGSTNTGELFFGEGSRLTVL.